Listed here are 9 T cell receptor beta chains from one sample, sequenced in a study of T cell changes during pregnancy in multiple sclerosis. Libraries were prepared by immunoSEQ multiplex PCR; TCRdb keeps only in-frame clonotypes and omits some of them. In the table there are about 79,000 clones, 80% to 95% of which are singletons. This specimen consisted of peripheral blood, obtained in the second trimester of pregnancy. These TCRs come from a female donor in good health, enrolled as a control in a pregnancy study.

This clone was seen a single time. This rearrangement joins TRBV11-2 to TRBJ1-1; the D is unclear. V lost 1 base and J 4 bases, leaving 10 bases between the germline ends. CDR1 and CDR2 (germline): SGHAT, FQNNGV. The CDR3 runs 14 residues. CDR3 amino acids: CASSLVEAGTEAFF. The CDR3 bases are TGTGCCAGCAGCTTAGTTGAGGCGGGCACTGAAGCTTTCTTT.

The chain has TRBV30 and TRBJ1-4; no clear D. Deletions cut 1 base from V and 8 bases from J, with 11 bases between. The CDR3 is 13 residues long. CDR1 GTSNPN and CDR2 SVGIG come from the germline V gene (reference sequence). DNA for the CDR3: TGTGCCTGGAGTGCGGGGATGAAAGAAAAACTGTTTTTT. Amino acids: CAWSAGMKEKLFF.

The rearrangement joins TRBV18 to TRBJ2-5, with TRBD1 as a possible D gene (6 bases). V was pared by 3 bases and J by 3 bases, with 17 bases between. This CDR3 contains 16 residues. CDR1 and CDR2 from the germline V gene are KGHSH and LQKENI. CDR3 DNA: TGTGCCAGCTCACCCTCGACAGGATCCGTCGAAGAGACCCAGTACTTC. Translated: CASSPSTGSVEETQYF.

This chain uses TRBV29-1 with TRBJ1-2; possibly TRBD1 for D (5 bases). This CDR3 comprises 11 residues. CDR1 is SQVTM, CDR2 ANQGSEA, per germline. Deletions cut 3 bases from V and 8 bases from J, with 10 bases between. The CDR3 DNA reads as TGCAGCGTTGAGGGGCGTACGGGCTACACCTTC. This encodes CSVEGRTGYTF.

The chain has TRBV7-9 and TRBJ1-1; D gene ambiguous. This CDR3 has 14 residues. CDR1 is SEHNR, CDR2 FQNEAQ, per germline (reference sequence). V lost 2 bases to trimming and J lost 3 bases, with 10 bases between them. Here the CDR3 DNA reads TGTGCCAGCAGCTTAATGGGCGGGGACACTGAAGCTTTCTTT. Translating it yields CASSLMGGDTEAFF.

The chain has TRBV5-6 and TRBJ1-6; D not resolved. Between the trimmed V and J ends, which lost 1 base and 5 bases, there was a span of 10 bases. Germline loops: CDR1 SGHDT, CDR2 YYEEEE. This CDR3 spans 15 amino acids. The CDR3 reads CASSLLAENNSPLHF. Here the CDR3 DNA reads TGTGCCAGCAGCTTGTTAGCAGAGAATAATTCACCCCTCCACTTT.

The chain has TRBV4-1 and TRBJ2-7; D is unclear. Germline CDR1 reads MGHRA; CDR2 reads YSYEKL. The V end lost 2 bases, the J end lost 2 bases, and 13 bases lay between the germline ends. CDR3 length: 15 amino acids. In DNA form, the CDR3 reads TGCGCCAGCAGCCAAATGGATCGGGTCACCTACGAGCAGTACTTC. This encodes CASSQMDRVTYEQYF.

The CDR3 sequence is CASSLRDREDEQFF. The DNA for the CDR3 is TGTGCCAGCAGCCTCCGGGACAGGGAGGACGAGCAGTTCTTC. The rearrangement links TRBV7-3 to TRBJ2-1; 9 bases match TRBD1. The CDR3 is 14 residues long. Looked up from germline, CDR1 is SGHTA and CDR2 is FQGTGA. V trimming: 5 bases; J trimming: 10 bases; junction bases outside the gene matches: 9.

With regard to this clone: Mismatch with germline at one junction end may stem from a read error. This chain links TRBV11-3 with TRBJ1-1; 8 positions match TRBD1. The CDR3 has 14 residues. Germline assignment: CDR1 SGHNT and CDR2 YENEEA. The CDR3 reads CAGSSDRGGTEAFF. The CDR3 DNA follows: TGTGCCGGCAGCTCAGACAGGGGTGGCACTGAAGCTTTCTTT.